The sequence of this T cell receptor beta chain was determined in a study of T cell responses to AZD1222 COVID-19 vaccine. V was trimmed by 8 bases and J by 2 bases, leaving 10 bases between them. The germline gives CDR1 MNHEY, CDR2 SMNVEV (reference sequence). This CDR3 is built from 12 residues. Produced via immunoSEQ multiplex PCR; TCRdb's table is partial and in-frame only. This repertoire shows over 90,000 clones, 88% found once; its top ten account for more than 20%. Details on this clone: Its target is not known.

Study conclusions and caveats: CD4 TCRs covered the whole spike, strongest at regions 160-218 and 743-854. Recipients of two AZD1222 doses showed rising Spike-specific TCR breadth and depth. Epitopes outside B.1.351 and B.1.1.7 mutated regions reportedly drew nearly half of spike TCRs. Only after the peak T cell response were repertoires sampled.

The sequence derives from an adult in good health. Sequencing used peripheral blood, obtained on day 0 of AZD1222 vaccination. The rearrangement links TRBV27 to TRBJ2-7; TRBD1 might be the D (6 bases). The CDR3 sequence: CASGGDTYEQYF. The DNA for the CDR3 is TGTGCCAGCGGTGGGGACACCTACGAGCAGTACTTC.